This T cell receptor (beta chain) was observed in a study of OX40 agonist ivuxolimab in advanced cancers. Study information: Eligibility admitted prior anti-PD-1, anti-PD-L1 or anti-CTLA-4 therapy; approximately 40% had some.

General study results and limits: Mean expanded clone counts were higher in CD8+ than CD4+ T cells.

This clone was seen a single time. Its antigen is still unknown. Sequenced by immunoSEQ multiplex PCR; TCRdb stores in-frame clones only, minus some. This sample has some 35,000 clones; more than 75% occur once, and the top ten carry approximately 31%. With baseline, cycle 4 day 1, and cycle 7 day 1 as timepoints, blood was sampled. CDR1 and CDR2 from the germline V gene are SQVTM and ANQGSEA. With V trimmed by 4 bases and J by 1 base, 5 bases remained unmatched. This CDR3 spans 14 amino acids. Sequencing was performed on CD4+ or CD8+ T cells sorted from blood, taken in a trial of the OX40 agonist ivuxolimab. This chain uses TRBV29-1 with TRBJ2-3; 7 bases fit TRBD2. The origin of this receptor is an adult with an advanced solid tumor such as melanoma, head and neck, liver or kidney cancer. The CDR3 DNA reads TGCAGCGTTGGCAGTGCGGGGGGCACAGATACGCAGTATTTT. Its translation is CSVGSAGGTDTQYF.